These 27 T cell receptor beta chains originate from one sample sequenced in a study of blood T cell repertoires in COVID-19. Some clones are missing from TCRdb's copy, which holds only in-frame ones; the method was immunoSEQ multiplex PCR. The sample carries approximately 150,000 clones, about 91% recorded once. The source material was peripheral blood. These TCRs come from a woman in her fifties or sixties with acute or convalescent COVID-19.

DNA for the CDR3: TGTGCTAGTCACCAGTTGGCCGGGACAGATAACACTGAAGCTTTCTTT. It is translated as CASHQLAGTDNTEAFF. The chain is built from TRBV12-5 and TRBJ1-1; 7 bases are a match to TRBD1. CDR1 is LGHNT, CDR2 FRNRAP, per germline. CDR3 size: 16 residues. Trimming took 8 bases from V and 2 from J; bases not matched to a gene: 14.

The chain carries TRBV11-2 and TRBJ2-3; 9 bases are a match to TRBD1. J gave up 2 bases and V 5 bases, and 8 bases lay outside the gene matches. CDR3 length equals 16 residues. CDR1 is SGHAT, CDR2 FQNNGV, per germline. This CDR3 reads CASSPGQGGPTDTQYF. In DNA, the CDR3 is TGTGCCAGCAGCCCGGGACAGGGTGGACCCACAGATACGCAGTATTTT. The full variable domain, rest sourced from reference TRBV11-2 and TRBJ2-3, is EAGVAQSPRYKIIEKRQSVAFWCNPISGHATLYWYQQILGQGPKLLIQFQNNGVVDDSQLPKDRFSAERLKGVDSTLKIQPAKLEDSAVYLCASSPGQGGPTDTQYFGPGTRLTVL.

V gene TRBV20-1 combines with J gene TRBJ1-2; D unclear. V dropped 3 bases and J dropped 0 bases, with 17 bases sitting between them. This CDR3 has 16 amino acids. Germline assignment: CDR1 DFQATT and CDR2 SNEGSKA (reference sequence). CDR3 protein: CSASSPRSPPNYGYTF. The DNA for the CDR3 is TGCAGTGCTAGTTCCCCGAGGTCCCCCCCTAACTATGGCTACACCTTC.

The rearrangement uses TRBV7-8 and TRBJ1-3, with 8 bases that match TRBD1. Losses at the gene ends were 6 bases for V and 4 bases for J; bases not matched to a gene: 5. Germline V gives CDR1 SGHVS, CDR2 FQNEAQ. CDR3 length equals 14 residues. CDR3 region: CASRLSGGGNTIYF. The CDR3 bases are TGTGCCAGCAGGCTATCAGGGGGCGGAAACACCATATATTTT.

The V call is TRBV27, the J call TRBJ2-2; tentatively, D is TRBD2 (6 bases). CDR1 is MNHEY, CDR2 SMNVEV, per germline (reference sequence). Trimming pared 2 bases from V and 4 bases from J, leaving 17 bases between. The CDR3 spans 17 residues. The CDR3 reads CASSLNVRGLLTGELFF. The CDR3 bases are TGTGCCAGCAGTTTAAACGTCCGGGGACTCCTCACCGGGGAGCTGTTTTTT.

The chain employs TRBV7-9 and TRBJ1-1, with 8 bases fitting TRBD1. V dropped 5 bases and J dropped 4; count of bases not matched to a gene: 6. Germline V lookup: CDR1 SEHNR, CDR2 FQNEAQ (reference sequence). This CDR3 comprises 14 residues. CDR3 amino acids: CASSSRGLGTEAFF. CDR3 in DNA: TGTGCCAGCAGCAGCAGGGGGCTTGGCACTGAAGCTTTCTTT.

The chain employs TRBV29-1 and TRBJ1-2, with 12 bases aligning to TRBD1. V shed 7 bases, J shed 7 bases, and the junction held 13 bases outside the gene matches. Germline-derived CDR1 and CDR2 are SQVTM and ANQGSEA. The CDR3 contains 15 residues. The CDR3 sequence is CSASPSGQGAGGYTF. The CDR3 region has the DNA TGCAGCGCCTCCCCCTCGGGACAGGGGGCCGGTGGCTACACCTTC.

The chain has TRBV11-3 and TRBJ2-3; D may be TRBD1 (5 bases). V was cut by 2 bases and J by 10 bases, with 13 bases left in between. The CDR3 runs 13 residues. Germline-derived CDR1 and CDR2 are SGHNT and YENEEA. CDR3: CASSLSQGGAQYF. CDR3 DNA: TGTGCCAGCAGCTTAAGCCAGGGTGGGGCGCAGTATTTT.

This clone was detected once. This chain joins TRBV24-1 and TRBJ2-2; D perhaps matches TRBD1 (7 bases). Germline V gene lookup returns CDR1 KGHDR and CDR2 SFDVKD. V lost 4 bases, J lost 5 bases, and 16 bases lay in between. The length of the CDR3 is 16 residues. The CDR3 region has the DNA TGTGCCACCAGTGACTACCTGTCAGGGGGGACCGGGGAGCTGTTTTTT. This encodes CATSDYLSGGTGELFF.

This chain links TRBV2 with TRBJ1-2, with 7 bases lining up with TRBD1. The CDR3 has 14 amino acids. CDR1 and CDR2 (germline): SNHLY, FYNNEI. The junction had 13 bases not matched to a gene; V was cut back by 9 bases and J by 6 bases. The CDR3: CASVKAGGWNGYTF. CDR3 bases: TGTGCCAGTGTGAAGGCAGGGGGATGGAATGGCTACACCTTC. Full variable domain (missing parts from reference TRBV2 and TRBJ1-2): EPEVTQTPSHQVTQMGQEVILRCVPISNHLYFYWYRQILGQKVEFLVSFYNNEISEKSEIFDDQFSVERPDGSNFTLKIRSTKLEDSAMYFCASVKAGGWNGYTFGSGTRLTVV.

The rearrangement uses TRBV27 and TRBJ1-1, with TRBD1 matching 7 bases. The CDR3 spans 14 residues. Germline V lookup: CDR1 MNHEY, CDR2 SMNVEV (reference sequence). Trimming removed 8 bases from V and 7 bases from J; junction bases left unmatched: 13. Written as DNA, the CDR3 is TGTGCCAGCGCCCAGGGGGTCGATTCTGGTGAAGCTTTCTTT. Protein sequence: CASAQGVDSGEAFF.

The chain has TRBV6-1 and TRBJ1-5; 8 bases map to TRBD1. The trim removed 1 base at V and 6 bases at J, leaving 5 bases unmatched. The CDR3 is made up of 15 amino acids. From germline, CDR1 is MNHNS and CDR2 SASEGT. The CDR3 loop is CASSEGDRWGQPQHF. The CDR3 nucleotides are TGTGCCAGCAGTGAAGGGGACAGGTGGGGTCAGCCCCAGCATTTT.

The CDR3 coding sequence is TGTGCCAGCAGCCCCTACGATAGCGGGGGATCAGATACGCAGTATTTT. Translating it yields CASSPYDSGGSDTQYF. The chain has TRBV9 and TRBJ2-3, with 9 bases fitting TRBD2. Germline CDR1 SGDLS, CDR2 YYNGEE. V lost 4 bases and J lost 4; bases outside the gene matches: 10. The CDR3 has 16 residues.

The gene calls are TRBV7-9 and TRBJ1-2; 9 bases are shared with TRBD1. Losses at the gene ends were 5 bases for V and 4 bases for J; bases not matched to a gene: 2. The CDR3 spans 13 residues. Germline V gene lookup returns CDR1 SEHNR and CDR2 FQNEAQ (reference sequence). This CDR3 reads CASSQTGGYGYTF. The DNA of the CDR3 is TGTGCCAGCAGCCAGACAGGGGGCTATGGCTACACCTTC.

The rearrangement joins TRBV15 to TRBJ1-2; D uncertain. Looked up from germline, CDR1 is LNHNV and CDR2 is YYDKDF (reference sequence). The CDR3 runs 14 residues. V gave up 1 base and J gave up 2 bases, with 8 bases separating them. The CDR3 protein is CATSRVERNYGYTF. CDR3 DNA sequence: TGTGCCACCAGCAGAGTAGAGAGGAACTATGGCTACACCTTC. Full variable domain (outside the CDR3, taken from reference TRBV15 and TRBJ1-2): DAMVIQNPRYQVTQFGKPVTLSCSQTLNHNVMYWYQQKSSQAPKLLFHYYDKDFNNEADTPDNFQSRRPNTSFCFLDIRSPGLGDTAMYLCATSRVERNYGYTFGSGTRLTVV.

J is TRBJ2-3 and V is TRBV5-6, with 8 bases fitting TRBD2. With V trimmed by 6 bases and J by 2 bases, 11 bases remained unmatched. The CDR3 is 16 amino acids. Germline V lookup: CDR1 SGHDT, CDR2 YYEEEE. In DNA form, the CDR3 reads TGTGCCAGCAACCCGCCCCTCGGACTAGCCACAGATACGCAGTATTTT. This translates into CASNPPLGLATDTQYF.

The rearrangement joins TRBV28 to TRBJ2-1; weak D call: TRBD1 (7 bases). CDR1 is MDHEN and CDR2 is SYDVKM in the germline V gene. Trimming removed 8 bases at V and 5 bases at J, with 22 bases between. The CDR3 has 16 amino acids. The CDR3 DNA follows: TGTGCCAGCTTACTCCGTGGGGGCGGGACAGACAATGAGCAGTTCTTC. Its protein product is CASLLRGGGTDNEQFF.

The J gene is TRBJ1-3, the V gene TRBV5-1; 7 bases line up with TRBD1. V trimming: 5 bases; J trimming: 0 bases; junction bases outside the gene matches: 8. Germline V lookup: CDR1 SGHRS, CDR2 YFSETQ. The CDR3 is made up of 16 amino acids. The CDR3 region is CASRWTGADSGNTIYF. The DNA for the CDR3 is TGCGCCAGCAGGTGGACAGGTGCCGACTCTGGAAACACCATATATTTT.

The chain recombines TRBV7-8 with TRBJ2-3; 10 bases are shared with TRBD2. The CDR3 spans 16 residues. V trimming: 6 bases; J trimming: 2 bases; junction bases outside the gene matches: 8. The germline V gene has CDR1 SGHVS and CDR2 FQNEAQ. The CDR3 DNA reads TGTGCCAGCAGTTCAGTTAGCGGGGGGCCCACAGATACGCAGTATTTT. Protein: CASSSVSGGPTDTQYF.

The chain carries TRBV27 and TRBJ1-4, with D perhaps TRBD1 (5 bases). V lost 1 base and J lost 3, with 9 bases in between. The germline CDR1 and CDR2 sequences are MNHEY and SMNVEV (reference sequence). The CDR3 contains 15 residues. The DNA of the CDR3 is TGTGCCAGCAGTTTATGGGGGGGTTCTAATGAAAAACTGTTTTTT. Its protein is CASSLWGGSNEKLFF.

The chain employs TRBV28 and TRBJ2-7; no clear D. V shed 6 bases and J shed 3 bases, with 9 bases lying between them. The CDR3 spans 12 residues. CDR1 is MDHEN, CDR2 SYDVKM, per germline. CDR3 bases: TGTGCCAGCAGCCCTAAGATCTACGAGCAGTACTTC. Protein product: CASSPKIYEQYF.

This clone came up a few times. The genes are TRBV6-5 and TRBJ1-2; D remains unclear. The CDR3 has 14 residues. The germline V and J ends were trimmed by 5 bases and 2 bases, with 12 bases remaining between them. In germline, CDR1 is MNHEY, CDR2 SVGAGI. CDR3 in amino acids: CASSTREVNYGYTF. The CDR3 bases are TGTGCCAGCAGTACGCGGGAGGTCAACTATGGCTACACCTTC.

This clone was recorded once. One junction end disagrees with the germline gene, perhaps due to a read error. The CDR3 sequence: CASTLAGSTDTQYF. The CDR3, as DNA: TGTGCCAGCACCTTAGCGGGAAGCACAGATACGCAGTATTTT. J is TRBJ2-3 and V is TRBV7-3, with 8 bases aligning to TRBD2. CDR3 length equals 14 residues. Germline assignment: CDR1 SGHTA and CDR2 FQGTGA.

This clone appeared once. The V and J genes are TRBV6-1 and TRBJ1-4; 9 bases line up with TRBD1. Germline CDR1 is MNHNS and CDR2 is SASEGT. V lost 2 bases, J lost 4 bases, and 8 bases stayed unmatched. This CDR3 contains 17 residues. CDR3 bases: TGTGCCAGCAGTGAAAAATACGGGACAGGGAGTAATGAAAAACTGTTTTTT. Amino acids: CASSEKYGTGSNEKLFF.

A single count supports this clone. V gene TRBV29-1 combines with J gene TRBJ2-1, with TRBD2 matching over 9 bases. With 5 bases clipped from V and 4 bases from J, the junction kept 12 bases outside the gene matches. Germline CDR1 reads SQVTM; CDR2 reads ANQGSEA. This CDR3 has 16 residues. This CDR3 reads CSVQLSGLARYNEQFF. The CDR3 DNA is TGCAGCGTTCAGTTATCTGGACTAGCGCGTTACAATGAGCAGTTCTTC.

CDR3 in amino acids: CASRSGTGRGTEAFF. For the CDR3, the DNA is TGTGCCAGTAGGTCCGGGACAGGGAGGGGGACTGAAGCTTTCTTT. The rearrangement uses TRBV19 and TRBJ1-1; 9 nucleotides line up with TRBD1. The CDR3 totals 15 residues. Losses at the gene ends were 6 bases for V and 5 bases for J; bases not matched to a gene: 10. Germline V gives CDR1 LNHDA, CDR2 SQIVND (reference sequence).

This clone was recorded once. The CDR3 DNA reads TGCGCCAGCAGCTTGGGGACAGTCACTGAAGCTTTCTTT. Protein: CASSLGTVTEAFF. This chain connects TRBV5-1 to TRBJ1-1; possibly TRBD1 for D (6 bases). Germline CDR1 SGHRS, CDR2 YFSETQ. The CDR3 contains 13 residues. V lost 0 bases and J 4 bases, leaving 7 bases between the germline ends. Variable domain in full (rest from reference TRBV5-1 and TRBJ1-1): KAGVTQTPRYLIKTRGQQVTLSCSPISGHRSVSWYQQTPGQGLQFLFEYFSETQRNKGNFPGRFSGRQFSNSRSEMNVSTLELGDSALYLCASSLGTVTEAFFGQGTRLTVV.